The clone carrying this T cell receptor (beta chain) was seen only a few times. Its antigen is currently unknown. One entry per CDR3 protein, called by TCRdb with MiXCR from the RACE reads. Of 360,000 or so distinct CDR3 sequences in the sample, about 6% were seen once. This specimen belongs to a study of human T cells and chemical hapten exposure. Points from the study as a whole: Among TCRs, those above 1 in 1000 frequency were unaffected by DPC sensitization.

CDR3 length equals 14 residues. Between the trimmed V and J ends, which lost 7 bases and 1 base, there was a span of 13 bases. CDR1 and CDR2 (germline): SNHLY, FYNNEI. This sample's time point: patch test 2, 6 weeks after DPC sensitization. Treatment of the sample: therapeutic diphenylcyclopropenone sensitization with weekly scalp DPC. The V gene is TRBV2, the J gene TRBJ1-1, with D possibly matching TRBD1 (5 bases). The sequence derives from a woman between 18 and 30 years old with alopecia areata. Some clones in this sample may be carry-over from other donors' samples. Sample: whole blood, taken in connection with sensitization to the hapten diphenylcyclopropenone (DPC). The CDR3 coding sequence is TGTGCCAGCACTAAAGCAGGGAAGAACACTGAAGCTTTCTTT. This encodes CASTKAGKNTEAFF.